This T cell receptor beta chain was sequenced during a study of blood T cell repertoires in COVID-19. Study details: Acute and convalescent COVID-19 samples came from the United States, Italy and Spain. PBMCs, B-cell-depleted T cells, or T cells were the source of the cDNA or gDNA that made up the material.

This CDR3 comprises 14 residues. Germline V gene lookup returns CDR1 SGHNT and CDR2 YENEEA. V was clipped by 2 bases and J by 5 bases, with 11 bases between them. Study processing details: Reference gene primers were amplified, and this amplification served to estimate nucleated cell counts. Produced via immunoSEQ multiplex PCR; TCRdb's table is partial and in-frame only. That table is the source of V, J and clone size, and D and trimming were worked out from the DNA. Among some 70,000 clones listed, roughly 79% were seen once. The rearrangement links TRBV11-3 to TRBJ2-3; the D gene is possibly TRBD2 (5 bases). Sample: peripheral blood. The receptor's source is a woman aged 70-85 years with acute or convalescent COVID-19. CDR3 protein: CASSLRGWGDTQYF. The CDR3 DNA is TGTGCCAGCAGCTTACGGGGTTGGGGAGATACGCAGTATTTT.